These 2 T cell receptor beta chains share one sample of origin, sequenced in a study of blood T cell repertoires in COVID-19. The repertoire was sequenced with immunoSEQ multiplex PCR; TCRdb's copy has only in-frame clones and lacks some. The repertoire holds fewer than 250,000 clones, 86% seen once, with approximately 2.1% in the top ten. The source material was PBMCs or T cells enriched from blood (not recorded which). These receptors were collected from a woman between 50 and 59 years old who had recovered from COVID-19.

To note about this clone: At one end the junction does not follow the germline gene, possibly because of a read error. V is TRBV7-9 and J is TRBJ2-5; TRBD1 agrees at 7 bases. CDR3 length: 12 amino acids. Per germline, CDR1 SEHNR and CDR2 FQNEAQ (reference sequence). The CDR3 sequence is CASSWQGQTLNF. As DNA, the CDR3 is TGTGCCAGCAGCTGGCAGGGACAGACTCTAAACTTC.

V is TRBV27 and J is TRBJ2-3, with TRBD1 as a possible D gene (5 bases). CDR3 size: 18 residues. Per the germline V gene, CDR1 is MNHEY and CDR2 is SMNVEV (reference sequence). Trimming removed 0 bases from V and 1 base from J, with 17 bases in between. The CDR3 loop reads CASSLSIYAGLRTDTQYF. CDR3 DNA sequence: TGTGCCAGCAGTTTATCGATTTATGCAGGGTTGCGCACAGATACGCAGTATTTT.